This T cell receptor beta chain was documented in a study of identifying expanded T cells in peripheral blood. The CDR3 extends over 17 amino acids. In germline, CDR1 is LGHNA, CDR2 YNFKEQ. The V segment lost 3 bases and the J segment 4 bases; nucleotides outside the gene matches: 8. The data were produced by immunoSEQ multiplex PCR, yet TCRdb's version contains in-frame clones alone and is incomplete. The sample holds tens of thousands of clones, roughly 91% seen once. V usage is TRBV4-2 and J usage is TRBJ2-2, with 10 bases identical to TRBD1. The source of this sequence is a person between 18 and 75 years old in good health. Source material: blood. Here the CDR3 reads CASSHPTGGTGTGELFF. Written as DNA, the CDR3 is TGTGCCAGCAGCCACCCGACAGGGGGCACAGGCACCGGGGAGCTGTTTTTT.